This is a list of T cell receptor beta chains from one sample in a study of T-cell memory formation after mild COVID-19. A single record per CDR3 protein comes from TCRdb applying MiXCR to the 5' RACE reads. Among 200,000 to 300,000 distinct CDR3 sequences listed, 15% were seen once. The sequenced material came from PBMCs or a T cell subset sorted from them (not recorded which). Every receptor here comes from an adult woman who had mild COVID-19 (a few samples of this study predate the infection). Cell type and time point are not known. The CDR3 runs from the conserved cysteine through the conserved F or W. A D gene is named only where the DNA matches it firmly. Not every row has a clone size; where given, it reads once, few, many or a size class.

j_gene | v_gene | abundance | d_gene | CDR3nt | CDR3aa
TRBJ2-3 | TRBV5-1 | few | . | TGCGCCAGCAGCTTCTCCGTGCAGGGATCGGGCACAGATACGCAGTATTTT | CASSFSVQGSGTDTQYF
TRBJ2-7 | TRBV5-5 | . | . | TGTGCCAGCAGCTTGGAGACAAACGAGCAGTACTTC | CASSLETNEQYF
TRBJ2-7 | TRBV7-6 | . | TRBD1 | TGTGCCAGCAGCCCAAGGCGGGGACAGGGATACGAGCAGTACTTC | CASSPRRGQGYEQYF
TRBJ2-7 | TRBV7-9 | . | TRBD1 | TGTGCCAGCAGCTCCCGGGACAGGGGGGTTTTGACCTACGAGCAGTACTTC | CASSSRDRGVLTYEQYF
TRBJ2-7 | TRBV4-2 | . | TRBD2 | TGTGCCAGCAGCGAGGGACTAGCGGGAGGGCCTAGGGACGAGCAGTACTTC | CASSEGLAGGPRDEQYF
TRBJ2-5 | TRBV5-1 | . | . | TGCGCCAGCAGCCGGACAGAAGAGACCCAGTACTTC | CASSRTEETQYF
TRBJ1-1 | TRBV20-1 | . | . | TGCAGTGCTAGATCGGTCAGGGATACCCTACACGCTGAAGCTTTCTTT | CSARSVRDTLHAEAFF
TRBJ1-1 | TRBV30 | few | . | TGTGCCTGGAGTGTGACAGGTCCAACTGAAGCTTTCTTT | CAWSVTGPTEAFF
TRBJ2-5 | TRBV24-1 | . | TRBD2 | TGTGCCACCAGTGATTTAGCGGGGGGGCAAGAGACCCAGTACTTC | CATSDLAGGQETQYF
TRBJ2-7 | TRBV12-3/TRBV12-4 | many | . | TGTGCCAGCAGTTCCCTCATATCCTCCTACGAGCAGTACTTC | CASSSLISSYEQYF
TRBJ1-3 | TRBV30 | many | . | TGTGCCTGGAGTGTAAAGGGATCTGGAAACACCATATATTTT | CAWSVKGSGNTIYF
TRBJ2-1 | TRBV12-3/TRBV12-4 | . | TRBD2 | TGTGCCAGCAGTCCCTACCCACTAGCGGGCAATGAGCAGTTCTTC | CASSPYPLAGNEQFF
TRBJ1-2 | TRBV20-1 | . | . | TGCAGTGTTCCAGGGGCCGGCTATGGCTACACCTTC | CSVPGAGYGYTF
TRBJ2-5 | TRBV7-6 | . | TRBD1 | TGTGCCAGCAGCTTTACGGGACAGGGGGAGACCCAGTACTTC | CASSFTGQGETQYF
TRBJ2-7 | TRBV20-1 | . | . | TGCAGTGCTCGACCCGCCCAGGCCGTAAGGAACGAGCAGTACTTC | CSARPAQAVRNEQYF
TRBJ1-2 | TRBV4-1 | many | . | TGCGCCAGCAGCCAAGAGGAACAGGTTGCCTATGGCTACACCTTC | CASSQEEQVAYGYTF
TRBJ2-1 | TRBV10-3 | . | TRBD1 | TGTGCCATCAGTGAGTCTCCGGGGACAGGGACCTACAATGAGCAGTTCTTC | CAISESPGTGTYNEQFF
TRBJ1-5 | TRBV21-1 | . | . | TGTGCCAGCAGCAAGAACAGGGCGAATCAGCCCCAGCATTTT | CASSKNRANQPQHF
TRBJ1-1 | TRBV7-2 | many | . | TGTGCCAGCAGCTTATCAGTGAACGTGAACACTGAAGCTTTCTTT | CASSLSVNVNTEAFF
TRBJ2-7 | TRBV11-2 | many | TRBD1 | TGTGCCAGCAGCTTACAGGGACAGATAACCTACGAGCAGTACTTC | CASSLQGQITYEQYF
TRBJ2-5 | TRBV9 | . | TRBD1 | TGTGCCAGCAGCGAACAGGGGCAAGAGACCCAGTACTTC | CASSEQGQETQYF
TRBJ1-1 | TRBV5-5 | . | . | TGTGCCAGCAGCTGGTTACAGGGAATAGACACTGAAGCTTTCTTT | CASSWLQGIDTEAFF
TRBJ2-7 | TRBV2 | once | TRBD2 | TGTGCCAGCGGGTCCTTGGGGGGGACCACGGGCGAGCAGTACTTC | CASGSLGGTTGEQYF
TRBJ1-1 | TRBV12-3/TRBV12-4 | once | TRBD1 | TGTGCCAGCAGGGGACAGCAATCCATGAACACTGAAGCTTTCTTT | CASRGQQSMNTEAFF
TRBJ2-1 | TRBV7-2 | . | . | TGTGCCAGCAGCTGGGTGAGGCGCTCCTACAATGAGCAGTTCTTC | CASSWVRRSYNEQFF
TRBJ2-1 | TRBV6-5 | few | . | TGTGCCAGCAGTCCGGCTAAACCCTACAATGAGCAGTTCTTC | CASSPAKPYNEQFF
TRBJ2-1 | TRBV27 | . | TRBD2 | TGTGCCAGCAGCCCGGGACTAGCGGGAAATCATGAGCAGTTCTTC | CASSPGLAGNHEQFF
TRBJ1-1 | TRBV29-1 | . | . | TGCAGCGTCGGGAATTGGGGCACTGAAGCTTTCTTT | CSVGNWGTEAFF
TRBJ1-1 | TRBV3-1 | . | . | TGTGCCAGCAGTCGATTGGGAGGCCGGGATACTGAAGCTTTCTTT | CASSRLGGRDTEAFF
TRBJ2-4 | TRBV7-2 | . | TRBD2 | TGTGCCAGCAGTACCTCACTAGCGGGGCTGAACGGGGACATTCAGTACTTC | CASSTSLAGLNGDIQYF
TRBJ2-2 | TRBV9 | . | . | TGTGCCAGCAGCGTAGGAGGAGTTAACACCGGGGAGCTGTTTTTT | CASSVGGVNTGELFF
TRBJ2-1 | TRBV4-1 | many | . | TGCGCCAGCAGCCAGCTCGACATCCTGTCCTACAATGAGCAGTTCTTC | CASSQLDILSYNEQFF
TRBJ2-1 | TRBV7-9 | . | . | TGTGCCAGCAGCTTAGCCCGATGGGATGAGCAGTTCTTC | CASSLARWDEQFF
TRBJ2-1 | TRBV24-1 | few | . | TGTGCCACCAGTGAGGCGCCCCAGCATGAGCAGTTCTTC | CATSEAPQHEQFF
TRBJ2-2 | TRBV7-9 | many | . | TGTGCCAGCAGTATATCCGGGGAGCTGTTTTTT | CASSISGELFF
TRBJ2-6 | TRBV25-1 | few | . | TGTGCCAGCAGTGGTTTCAGGGGCAATGGGGCCAACGTCCTGACTTTC | CASSGFRGNGANVLTF
TRBJ2-1 | TRBV2 | few | TRBD2 | TGTGCCAGCAGTGGACTAGCGGGAAGGGGCTGGGATGAGCAGTTCTTC | CASSGLAGRGWDEQFF
TRBJ2-5 | TRBV6-5 | . | . | TGTGCCAGCAGTTACTCGAAGGGACCCAGGTCAAGGGAGACCCAGTACTTC | CASSYSKGPRSRETQYF
TRBJ2-1 | TRBV7-9 | . | TRBD1 | TGTGCCAGCAGCTACAGGGGGAGTGGGGACTACAATGAGCAGTTCTTC | CASSYRGSGDYNEQFF
TRBJ2-2 | TRBV12-3/TRBV12-4 | many | . | TGTGCCAGCAGTGCAAACAGGAGATCCACCGGGGAGCTGTTTTTT | CASSANRRSTGELFF
TRBJ2-5 | TRBV11-3 | few | . | TGTGCCAGCAGCTCGGTGTGGCGGGGCGGTCGGCAAGAGACCCAGTACTTC | CASSSVWRGGRQETQYF
TRBJ2-2 | TRBV24-1 | few | TRBD2 | TGTGCCACCAGTGATCTACCTCCCACTAGCGGGACCGGGGAGCTGTTTTTT | CATSDLPPTSGTGELFF
TRBJ1-1 | TRBV27 | . | . | TGTGCCAGCAGTTTTAGGCCCCAGGGGTTGGTGAACACTGAAGCTTTCTTT | CASSFRPQGLVNTEAFF
TRBJ2-1 | TRBV5-1 | . | TRBD1 | TGCGCCAGCAGCTGGGGACAGGGGGCGGTAGTGTATGATGAGCAGTTCTTC | CASSWGQGAVVYDEQFF
TRBJ1-1 | TRBV3-1 | . | . | TGTGCCAGCAGCCAACGATCCCCCGGCACTGAAGCTTTCTTT | CASSQRSPGTEAFF
TRBJ1-1 | TRBV29-1 | . | . | TGCAGCGCCGCTAAAGGCGAAGCTTTCTTT | CSAAKGEAFF
TRBJ2-7 | TRBV9 | few | . | TGTGCCAGCAGCGTCACCCCAGGGGCGAACGAGCAGTACTTC | CASSVTPGANEQYF
TRBJ1-4 | TRBV20-1 | . | . | TGCAGTGCCCCGGGAGCAACTAATGAAAAACTGTTTTTT | CSAPGATNEKLFF
TRBJ2-1 | TRBV30 | . | TRBD1 | TGTGCCTGGGACTCACAGGGGGTGAGGAATGAGCAGTTCTTC | CAWDSQGVRNEQFF
TRBJ2-2 | TRBV3-1 | . | . | TGTGCCAGCAGCCCATCCCCGGGGAGGAACACCGGGGAGCTGTTTTTT | CASSPSPGRNTGELFF
TRBJ2-3 | TRBV7-2 | . | TRBD2 | TGTGCCAGCAGCTTGACTAGCGGGAGGGATACGCAGTATTTT | CASSLTSGRDTQYF
TRBJ2-1 | TRBV7-9 | . | TRBD2 | TGTGCCAGCAGCCGAACCGGGACTAGCCGCTCTGGTGTGGCCAATGAGCAGTTCTTC | CASSRTGTSRSGVANEQFF
TRBJ1-2 | TRBV20-1 | many | TRBD1 | TGCAGTGCTACAGGGACAGCTAACTATGGCTACACCTTC | CSATGTANYGYTF
TRBJ2-5 | TRBV4-2 | many | . | TGTGCCAGCAGCCAAGGGGGCGGGCGGGTCCAAGAGACCCAGTACTTC | CASSQGGGRVQETQYF
TRBJ2-1 | TRBV12-3/TRBV12-4 | many | TRBD1 | TGTGCCAGCAATTCACGGACAGGGGGCCACAATGAGCAGTTCTTC | CASNSRTGGHNEQFF
TRBJ2-7 | TRBV10-3 | . | . | TGTGCCATCAGTGCTGGGGACGACGAGCAGTACTTC | CAISAGDDEQYF
TRBJ1-3 | TRBV7-9 | . | . | TGTGCCAGCAGCCAGGCAAGCTCTGGAAACACCATATATTTT | CASSQASSGNTIYF